This T cell receptor (beta chain) was captured in a study of T cells in Graves' hyperthyroidism and ophthalmopathy. Study-wide points: Model output signaled ophthalmopathy a median roughly six months ahead of onset. Among thyroid clonotypes expanded above 0.001, most also appeared in blood.

As regards this clonotype: No antigen is known for it.

V lost 7 bases, J lost 2 bases, and 12 bases lay in between. This CDR3 region has 14 residues. Amplified TCR beta CDR3 regions came from RNA transcripts. The study used the HTBI primer set for a first-round RT-PCR of the TCR CDR3. TCRdb reprocessed the multiplex PCR reads via MiXCR and lists one record per CDR3 protein. The sample carries 660,000 or so distinct CDR3 sequences, 45% recorded once. What was sequenced was peripheral blood or thyroid tissue (not recorded which). The chain couples TRBV12-3 or TRBV12-4 to TRBJ1-5; D unclear. The sequence was collected from an adult man with Graves' disease, either hyperthyroidism or ophthalmopathy (not recorded which). The CDR3 DNA sequence: TGTGCCAGCACGAAGTTGGAAGGCAATCAGCCCCAGCATTTT. Its protein is CASTKLEGNQPQHF.